This TCR beta chain was retrieved from a study of regulatory and conventional T cells in RAG deficiency (dated by TCRdb to about 2017). With regard to the full study: High-throughput TCR beta sequencing was used to compare the repertoire diversity and composition of Treg, conventional CD4+ and CD8+ T cells between RAG-deficient patients and healthy controls.

The full study reports these points: In Omenn syndrome patients, sorted CD25-high CD127-low cells may represent peripherally activated cells rather than bona fide Treg cells. For some subjects, some T-cell subset analyses were not performed. Compared with controls, Omenn syndrome and CID/AS patients had roughly 100-fold fewer unique TCR beta sequences in Treg cells, but only roughly 10-fold fewer in the other subsets. RAG-deficient patients showed markedly lower Shannon entropy and higher Simpson indices than control T-cell subpopulations. All patient T-cell subsets had shorter CDR3 lengths; Omenn syndrome patients showed >75% Treg-Tconv repertoire overlap at nucleotide and amino acid level.

Libraries were constructed by the immunoSEQ multiplex PCR assay. Genomic DNA from the sorted T-cell subsets was used to amplify rearranged TCR beta chain products, which were then sequenced. Per the original workflow: Shannon entropy and Simpson indices were used to measure the diversity of productive TCR beta rearrangements in each repertoire. Clonal expansion was assessed using the summed frequency of the 100 most abundant productive TCR beta clonotypes among total reads. A self-reactivity index based on amino acid usage at CDR3beta positions 6 and 7 was applied to the TRB repertoires. Two-way ANOVA was used for repertoire analyses, while Student t or Mann-Whitney tests were used for flow cytometric analyses. The table comes from immuneACCESS by way of TCRdb, which keeps in-frame sequences with V and J called. Part of the clones is missing from these tables; in studies checked, under half for an unresolved V gene and the rest for unknown reasons. The V and J calls and clone size were taken over from that table, and D and trimming were inferred from the DNA. In this sample the table shows around 29,000 clones, about 93% of which occur a single time. The ten most abundant clones make up over 0.7% of the sample.

Before genomic DNA extraction, regulatory T cells were purified from blood as CD4+CD25-high CD127-low cells. Eight or nine healthy control donors were used as the comparison group for repertoire analyses. Regarding this clone: No cognate antigen has been identified for it. No clone much larger than this one lies a single base away; base qualities are absent.

CDR1 and CDR2 are drawn from the germline V gene: SQVTM, ANQGSEA. The CDR3 numbers 11 residues from cysteine through phenylalanine. The entry retains the CDR3 DNA only, 33 bases that are in frame from base 1. V loses 6 bases of germline sequence and J loses 6 bases, and the interval between the two ends is 11 bases. These data also formed part of another study, on regulatory T cells. The second study, in turn, reports: The multiplex PCR used 52 forward TRBV primers and 13 reverse TRBJ primers, with assay-based and computational corrections for amplification bias. Restricted unique TRB V-J pairs and skewed V and J gene usage were observed in patient repertoires, most markedly in regulatory T cells. The study compared T-cell receptor beta repertoires of sorted regulatory, conventional CD4+ and CD8+ T cells between CD3G-deficient patients and healthy controls. Ficoll density separation was used to isolate peripheral blood mononuclear cells. Within the immunoSEQ assay, multiplex PCR amplified rearranged TRB loci from genomic DNA. An Illumina HiSeq platform was used to sequence the TRB amplicons. Raw sequences were error-filtered and aligned to reference gene sequences by custom algorithms, then analyzed with the immunoSEQ online tools. Frequencies of productive and nonproductive TRB rearrangements were assessed among unique sequences as well as among total sequences. For group comparisons, t tests, Mann-Whitney tests or two-way ANOVA were performed in Prism software.

The chain uses TRBV29-1 and TRBJ1-2; the D region possibly corresponds to TRBD1 (5 bases align). Specimen: Tregs sorted from blood. The sequence derives from a human donor in good health. In nucleotides, the sequence is TGCAGCGTGCAGGGATTTGATGGCTACACCTTC. Its coded protein is CSVQGFDGYTF.